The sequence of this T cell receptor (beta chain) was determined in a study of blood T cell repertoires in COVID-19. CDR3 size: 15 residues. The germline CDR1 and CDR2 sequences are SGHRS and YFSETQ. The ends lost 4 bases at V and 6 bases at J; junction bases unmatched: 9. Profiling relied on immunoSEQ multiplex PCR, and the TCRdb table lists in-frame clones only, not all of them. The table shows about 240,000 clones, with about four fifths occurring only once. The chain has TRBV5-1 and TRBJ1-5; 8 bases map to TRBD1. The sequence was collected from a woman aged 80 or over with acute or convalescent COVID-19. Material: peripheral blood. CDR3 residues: CASSPGTGVIQPQHF. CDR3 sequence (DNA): TGCGCCAGCAGCCCCGGGACAGGTGTAATTCAGCCCCAGCATTTT.